A few counts support the clone carrying this T cell receptor beta chain. The antigen is undetermined. The data belong to a study of lymphopenia after photon versus proton radiotherapy. Findings and caveats of the study: After lymphocyte nadir, photon-treated repertoires showed oligoclonal expansion, especially CD8+ Temra. Proton therapy kept repertoires fairly stable, unlike photons, which gained effector/memory cells.

Here immunoSEQ multiplex PCR was the method, and the copy in TCRdb shows in-frame clones only, minus some. The data contain more than 35,000 clones, more than 70% of them singletons. This sample comprised peripheral blood, obtained from a patient treated with photon-based radiotherapy. This receptor was identified in a man aged 45-65 years with gastric cancer.

The CDR3 is CASSPRTRRREDGYTF. In DNA, the CDR3 is TGTGCCAGCAGCCCTCGAACCCGAAGGAGGGAGGATGGCTACACCTTC. V is TRBV11-1 and J is TRBJ1-2, with D unresolved. The ends were cut back, 5 bases at V and 6 bases at J, with 22 bases in the middle. The CDR3 covers 16 residues. Germline values: CDR1 SGHAT, CDR2 FQDESV (reference sequence).